These 25 T cell receptor beta chains were all obtained from the same sample, sequenced in a study of glioma-infiltrating T cells. Using RNA template, CDR3s of TCR alpha and beta were amplified with iRepertoire arm-PCR. TCRdb re-derived calls from the multiplex PCR reads in MiXCR, one entry per CDR3 protein. Seen here are 300,000 to 450,000 distinct CDR3 sequences, around 45% observed once, and the top ten hold 12%. Sequences were obtained from glioma tissue, nonneoplastic brain tissue, or PBMCs (not recorded which). All receptors derive from a human donor with low-grade glioma or glioblastoma, undergoing nonglioma brain surgery, or in good health (not recorded which).

This clonotype was counted once. The V call is TRBV14, the J call TRBJ2-7; no clear D. The CDR3 has 11 residues. Germline assignment: CDR1 SGHDN and CDR2 FVKESK. Trimming stripped 5 bases from V and 9 bases from J, with 11 bases between. Here the CDR3 reads CASSKSGLQYF. The CDR3, as DNA: TGTGCCAGCAGCAAAAGTGGGTTGCAGTACTTC.

The chain combines TRBV7-2 with TRBJ2-3; D unresolved. Deletions cut 1 base from V and 2 bases from J, with 13 bases between. The length of the CDR3 is 16 residues. Germline V gene lookup returns CDR1 SGHTA and CDR2 FQGNSA. DNA of the CDR3: TGTGCCAGCAGCTTAGGGGCGAGCAGGAACACAGATACGCAGTATTTT. Amino acids: CASSLGASRNTDTQYF.

The rearrangement links TRBV7-3 to TRBJ2-1, with no clear D. CDR1 and CDR2 from the germline V gene are SGHTA and FQGTGA. Trimming took 1 base from V and 10 from J, leaving 11 bases between them. The CDR3 length is 13 residues. The CDR3 region is CASSLSPRWEQFF. CDR3 nucleotides: TGTGCCAGCAGCTTAAGCCCTAGATGGGAGCAGTTCTTC.

This clonotype was observed a handful of times. This chain joins TRBV7-9 and TRBJ2-5, with TRBD1 identical over 8 bases. Germline V gene data show CDR1 as SEHNR and CDR2 as FQNEAQ (reference sequence). CDR3 size: 14 residues. With 5 bases clipped from V and 3 bases from J, the junction kept 5 bases outside the gene matches. As DNA, the CDR3 is TGTGCCAGCAGCAAGACAGGGGAGGAAGAGACCCAGTACTTC. As protein: CASSKTGEEETQYF.

V gene TRBV18 combines with J gene TRBJ2-5; 13 nucleotides align to TRBD2. The CDR3 runs to 17 residues. CDR1 and CDR2 (germline): KGHSH, LQKENI. Trimming cost V 6 bases and J 5 bases; bases outside gene matches: 12. CDR3 amino acids: CASSPRTSGSFVETQYF. The CDR3 bases are TGTGCCAGCTCGCCCCGGACTAGCGGGAGTTTTGTGGAGACCCAGTACTTC.

A single count supports this clonotype. A read error may be the cause here, since a much bigger clone is one base away. J is TRBJ1-1 and V is TRBV28; a weak D match, TRBD1 (5 bases). CDR1 and CDR2 from the germline V gene are MDHEN and SYDVKM. V was shortened by 5 bases and J by 2 bases, with 15 bases between the two germline ends. The CDR3 loop spans 15 amino acids. The CDR3 reads CASSPGDGPNTEAFF. The CDR3 coding sequence is TGTGCCAGCAGTCCGGGGGACGGGCCAAACACTGAAGCTTTCTTT.

This clonotype was seen a few times. This chain connects TRBV12-3 or TRBV12-4 to TRBJ2-2; D is unresolved. V gave up 7 bases and J gave up 6 bases, with 21 bases separating them. The CDR3 is 16 amino acids. The CDR3 bases are TGTGCCAGCAAGGACGGAGTCACGGTGTTCTCCGGGGAGCTGTTTTTT. Translated: CASKDGVTVFSGELFF.

The chain uses TRBV28 and TRBJ2-7; D gene unclear. Trimming removed 1 base at V and 0 bases at J, with 10 bases between. CDR3 size: 15 residues. Germline CDR1 reads MDHEN; CDR2 reads SYDVKM. CDR3 in amino acids: CASSLFTTDSYEQYF. The CDR3 nucleotides read TGTGCCAGCAGTTTATTTACAACTGACTCCTACGAGCAGTACTTC.

This clonotype was found a few times. The chain joins TRBV7-2 to TRBJ2-1; TRBD2 aligns across 7 bases. The CDR3 length is 12 residues. The ends lost 8 bases at V and 5 bases at J; junction bases unmatched: 3. Germline V lookup: CDR1 SGHTA, CDR2 FQGNSA. This chain's CDR3 is CASWGGNNEQFF. The DNA for the CDR3 is TGTGCCAGCTGGGGGGGGAACAATGAGCAGTTCTTC. The whole variable domain, filled in from reference TRBV7-2 and TRBJ2-1, reads GAGVSQSPSNKVTEKGKDVELRCDPISGHTALYWYRQSLGQGLEFLIYFQGNSAPDKSGLPSDRFSAERTGGSVSTLTIQRTQQEDSAVYLCASWGGNNEQFFGPGTRLTVL.

This clonotype was detected a few times. The CDR3 DNA sequence: TGTGCCACCCAGGGGTCGGGGGAGACCCAGTACTTC. Translated, it gives CATQGSGETQYF. The chain employs TRBV6-1 and TRBJ2-5, with D tentatively TRBD1 (6 bases). Germline CDR1 MNHNS, CDR2 SASEGT. The CDR3 sequence is 12 residues long. V was shortened by 10 bases and J by 5 bases, with 14 bases between the two germline ends.

The chain is built from TRBV28 and TRBJ2-7, with a possible D match to TRBD1 (6 bases). The CDR3 runs to 13 residues. Germline assignment: CDR1 MDHEN and CDR2 SYDVKM. V dropped 4 bases and J dropped 5 bases, with 12 bases sitting between them. CDR3 in DNA: TGTGCCAGCAGTTCATACAGGGTCGACGAGCAGTACTTC. Encoded protein: CASSSYRVDEQYF.

The chain links TRBV25-1 to TRBJ2-1; D uncertain. Germline CDR1 MGHDK, CDR2 SYGVNS. The V gene lost 5 bases and the J gene lost 10 bases, with 18 bases spanning the gap. The CDR3 has 14 amino acids. CDR3 bases: TGTGCCAGCAGTAATGACCGCCAGCATTACGAGCAGTTCTTC. It is translated as CASSNDRQHYEQFF.

This clonotype appeared a single time. This sequence joins TRBV2 and TRBJ1-5, with D uncertain. CDR3 length equals 15 residues. The germline V and J ends were trimmed by 4 bases and 0 bases, with 10 bases remaining between them. Germline V gives CDR1 SNHLY, CDR2 FYNNEI. The CDR3 sequence: CASSGADYSNQPQHF. As DNA, the CDR3 is TGTGCCAGCAGTGGGGCCGACTATAGCAATCAGCCCCAGCATTTT.

This clonotype appeared a single time. J is TRBJ2-5 and V is TRBV10-3; D is unclear. Trimming left V 8 bases short and J 3 bases short, with 19 bases between. This CDR3 region has 15 residues. Germline assignment: CDR1 ENHRY and CDR2 SYGVKD. The CDR3 loop reads CAIRVGPPFKETQYF. In DNA form, the CDR3 reads TGTGCCATCCGGGTCGGTCCCCCCTTTAAAGAGACCCAGTACTTC.

This clonotype has more than one count but fewer than ten. This rearrangement joins TRBV6-5 to TRBJ2-1, with D perhaps TRBD2 (5 bases). The V end lost 2 bases, the J end lost 5 bases, and 22 bases lay between the germline ends. The CDR3 consists of 18 residues. Germline V gene sequence: CDR1 MNHEY, CDR2 SVGAGI. CDR3 sequence (DNA): TGTGCCAGCAGTTACGGTCCCCGGGCCCCGCAGAGGGACAATGAGCAGTTCTTC. This codes for CASSYGPRAPQRDNEQFF.

The V call is TRBV4-2, the J call TRBJ2-7; TRBD2 agrees at 9 bases. V shed 3 bases and J 7 bases; nucleotides not matched to a gene: 19. Per germline, CDR1 LGHNA and CDR2 YNFKEQ. The CDR3 length is 18 residues. The CDR3 region is CASSQRGVAGDSYNEQYF. Here the CDR3 DNA reads TGTGCCAGCAGCCAGAGGGGGGTAGCGGGAGACTCCTACAATGAGCAGTACTTC.

The CDR3 region has the DNA TGTGCCAGCAGTCTACTTGTCTGGAGTGGAGTGATTGGCGTCTGCGAGCAGTACTTC. Its translation: CASSLLVWSGVIGVCEQYF. The chain recombines TRBV28 with TRBJ2-7; D is unclear. Germline V lookup: CDR1 MDHEN, CDR2 SYDVKM. Trimming left V 5 bases short and J 6 bases short, with 32 bases between. The CDR3 length is 19 residues.

This chain links TRBV2 with TRBJ2-6, with no clear D. The CDR3 is made up of 15 amino acids. Germline V gives CDR1 SNHLY, CDR2 FYNNEI. V lost 8 bases and J 0 bases, leaving 11 bases between the germline ends. The CDR3 DNA reads TGTGCCAGCTCTCCCCTCCCCTCTGGGGCCAACGTCCTGACTTTC. This codes for CASSPLPSGANVLTF.

The chain couples TRBV20-1 to TRBJ1-3; 7 bases map to TRBD1. The CDR3 consists of 16 residues. Germline lookup yields CDR1 DFQATT and CDR2 SNEGSKA (reference sequence). Unmatched junction bases numbered 8, after V lost 0 bases and J lost 3 bases. The CDR3 spells CSARDQGDRLGNTIYF. The DNA for the CDR3 is TGCAGTGCTAGAGATCAGGGGGACAGACTTGGAAACACCATATATTTT.

A word on this clonotype: This clone may be a read error of a much larger clone one base away. The CDR3 ends on some other residue instead of the conserved phenylalanine or tryptophan, so this is likely a read error. J is TRBJ2-1 and V is TRBV27; TRBD2 is a possible D gene (6 bases). Trimming left V 5 bases short and J 0 bases short, with 11 bases between. The CDR3 length is 15 residues. CDR1 and CDR2 (germline): MNHEY, SMNVEV (reference sequence). CDR3 nucleotide sequence: TGTGCCAGCAGTCCCCGACTAGTCTCCTACAATGAGCAGTTCCTC. Encoded protein: CASSPRLVSYNEQFL.

The CDR3 loop reads CASSKQDASNTEAFF. CDR3 bases: TGTGCCAGCAGCAAGCAAGATGCGTCGAACACTGAAGCTTTCTTT. The V call is TRBV7-2, the J call TRBJ1-1, with D uncertain. V lost 5 bases to trimming and J lost 1 base, with 14 bases between them. This CDR3 has 15 residues. The germline V gene has CDR1 SGHTA and CDR2 FQGNSA.

The V and J genes are TRBV28 and TRBJ2-1, with 8 bases fitting TRBD2. Looked up from germline, CDR1 is MDHEN and CDR2 is SYDVKM. V lost 1 base and J lost 7; bases outside the gene matches: 6. This CDR3 has 15 residues. The CDR3 DNA is TGTGCCAGCAGTTTATCTAGCGGGTTTTGGAATGAGCAGTTCTTC. Translated: CASSLSSGFWNEQFF.

This chain links TRBV28 with TRBJ1-2, with a tentative D call TRBD1 (5 bases). Germline V gene lookup returns CDR1 MDHEN and CDR2 SYDVKM. This CDR3 is built from 17 residues. Trimming pared 6 bases from V and 3 bases from J, leaving 23 bases between. The CDR3 DNA sequence: TGTGCCAGCAGCCTCGGCGGGGGGGTGCCTAGGGACTATGGCTACACCTTC. This encodes CASSLGGGVPRDYGYTF.

This clonotype was observed a few times. V and J are TRBV7-9 and TRBJ1-1; the D gene is possibly TRBD1 (5 bases). The V end was cut by 5 bases, the J end by 5 bases, with 12 bases between. The germline V gene has CDR1 SEHNR and CDR2 FQNEAQ (reference sequence). The CDR3 totals 13 residues. The CDR3, as DNA: TGTGCCAGCAGCCCCCTCCAGGGTACTGAAGCTTTCTTT. This encodes CASSPLQGTEAFF.

This clonotype was seen repeatedly, ten times or more. The rearrangement joins TRBV15 to TRBJ2-7, with D unclear. Germline CDR1 is LNHNV and CDR2 is YYDKDF (reference sequence). The CDR3 length is 18 residues. V gave up 0 bases and J gave up 3 bases, with 21 bases separating them. The CDR3 here is CATSRDYLTAAALYEQYF. CDR3 DNA: TGTGCCACCAGCAGAGATTACTTAACGGCAGCTGCCCTCTACGAGCAGTACTTC.